The next 7 T cell receptor beta chains were all read from a single sample in a study of metastatic and nonmetastatic thyroid tumors. Until they underwent thyroid surgery, no patient had received any treatment. TCRdb re-called clones from the PCR reads using MiXCR. The sample has tens of thousands of clones, approximately 24% seen once. Sequenced: tumor tissue. The receptors here all came from a female donor with papillary thyroid cancer or a benign thyroid nodule (not recorded which). Some clones in this sample may be carry-over from other donors' samples.

This clone was observed a handful of times. The J gene is TRBJ2-3, the V gene TRBV19; TRBD2 matches at 9 bases. Germline lookup yields CDR1 LNHDA and CDR2 SQIVND (reference sequence). The CDR3 contains 13 residues. V shed 5 bases, J shed 6 bases, and the junction held 3 bases outside the gene matches. DNA for the CDR3: TGTGCCAGTAGTCTTGGACTAGCGGATACGCAGTATTTT. As protein: CASSLGLADTQYF.

The chain couples TRBV20-1 to TRBJ1-1; D is unclear. CDR1 and CDR2 from the germline V gene are DFQATT and SNEGSKA (reference sequence). The CDR3 has 15 amino acids. Trimming stripped 6 bases from V and 1 base from J, with 18 bases between. As DNA, the CDR3 is TGCAGTGCCAACTCCCCGGGAATCGCGAACACTGAAGCTTTCTTT. This sequence encodes CSANSPGIANTEAFF.

This clone was picked up many times. This rearrangement joins TRBV4-1 to TRBJ1-4; tentative D call: TRBD1 (5 bases). Germline V gene sequence: CDR1 MGHRA, CDR2 YSYEKL. This CDR3 has 16 amino acids. V was clipped by 3 bases and J by 4 bases, with 15 bases between them. CDR3 residues: CASSHAKGVNNEKLFF. The CDR3 nucleotides read TGCGCCAGCAGCCACGCGAAAGGGGTGAATAATGAAAAACTGTTTTTT.

This clone came up a few times. This chain connects TRBV28 to TRBJ1-2; possibly TRBD1 for D (5 bases). The CDR3 has 14 residues. Per the germline V gene, CDR1 is MDHEN and CDR2 is SYDVKM. Trimming left V 6 bases short and J 4 bases short, with 15 bases between. The chain's CDR3 is CASRIVRGSYGYTF. The CDR3, as DNA: TGTGCCAGCAGAATCGTCCGGGGGTCCTATGGCTACACCTTC.

This clone was seen a few times. V usage is TRBV15 and J usage is TRBJ2-5, with 8 bases matching TRBD2. Trimming at V came to 2 bases and at J to 7 bases, leaving 9 bases not matched to a gene. The CDR3 loop spans 15 amino acids. The germline gives CDR1 LNHNV, CDR2 YYDKDF (reference sequence). The CDR3, as DNA: TGTGCCACCAGCAGAACGGGAGGGCCGGATGGGACCCAGTACTTC. Translating gives CATSRTGGPDGTQYF. The variable domain in full, completed from reference TRBV15 and TRBJ2-5, reads DAMVIQNPRYQVTQFGKPVTLSCSQTLNHNVMYWYQQKSSQAPKLLFHYYDKDFNNEADTPDNFQSRRPNTSFCFLDIRSPGLGDTAMYLCATSRTGGPDGTQYFGPGTRLLVL.

This clone is medium-sized (0.01 to 0.1%) in the sample. V is TRBV2 and J is TRBJ1-5; a weak D match, TRBD1 (5 bases). CDR1 is SNHLY, CDR2 FYNNEI, per germline. V lost 2 bases to trimming and J lost 4 bases, with 12 bases between them. The CDR3 consists of 15 residues. The CDR3 spells CASSESGGPNQPQHF. The CDR3 nucleotides are TGTGCCAGCAGTGAATCGGGGGGACCTAATCAGCCCCAGCATTTT.

The DNA for the CDR3 is TGTGCCACCGGCTGGGCGCGAACTGAAGCTTTCTTT. As protein: CATGWARTEAFF. The V and J genes are TRBV18 and TRBJ1-1; D is undetermined. V lost 10 bases and J lost 5, with 14 bases in between. The CDR3 loop spans 12 amino acids. Germline CDR1 and CDR2: KGHSH and LQKENI.